Listed below are T cell receptor beta chains from one sample, sequenced in a study of shared clonotypes between healthy human individuals. Method: immunoSEQ multiplex PCR; TCRdb's copy keeps in-frame clones and lacks some. The sample holds about 1.1 million clones, about four fifths seen once. The specimen was memory CD4+ T cells from PBMCs. Receptors originate from a man aged 18 to 29 in good health. Some clones in this sample may be carry-over from other donors' samples. CDR3s include the opening cysteine and the closing phenylalanine or tryptophan. The order of the fields is CDR3 DNA, CDR3 protein, clone size, D gene, V gene, J gene. A D gene is named only where the DNA matches it firmly. Clone size is not always given. Where it is, it says once, few, many or a class for expanded clones.

TGTGCCAGCAGCTTAGCTCAACAGGGGGCTATCGCTGAAGCTTTCTTT	CASSLAQQGAIAEAFF	NA	TRBD1	TRBV11-2	TRBJ1-1
TGTGCCAGCAGCCAACCCCGGGGCGATGAGCAGTTCTTC	CASSQPRGDEQFF	NA	NA	TRBV4-2	TRBJ2-1
TGTGCCAGCAGCGCCGTCCCGGGACTAGTTCGGGGTAACGAGCAGTACTTC	CASSAVPGLVRGNEQYF	NA	TRBD2	TRBV2	TRBJ2-7
TGTGCCAGCAGCTCGGGACAGGGGATCTTGGGCACTGAAGCTTTCTTT	CASSSGQGILGTEAFF	NA	TRBD1	TRBV7-9	TRBJ1-1
TGTGCCAGCAGCCACGACCGACAGGGGAGATTTGATACGCAGTATTTT	CASSHDRQGRFDTQYF	NA	TRBD1	TRBV4-2	TRBJ2-3
TGTGCCAGCAGCTTAGGGCAGGGATTAGGTGAAGGGGCCAACGTCCTGACTTTC	CASSLGQGLGEGANVLTF	NA	NA	TRBV7-2	TRBJ2-6
TGCGCCAGCAGCCAAGAAAAGGCTAGCGGGACCTACGAGCAGTACTTC	CASSQEKASGTYEQYF	NA	TRBD2	TRBV4-1	TRBJ2-7
TGTGCCAGCACCATCCTAGCGCAGCAGTACTTC	CASTILAQQYF	NA	NA	TRBV2	TRBJ2-7
TGTGCCAGCACCAAGACTAGCCCCTACATGGATGAGCAGTTCTTC	CASTKTSPYMDEQFF	NA	TRBD2	TRBV5-4	TRBJ2-1
TGCGCCAGCAGCTTCCGGCCTATCCAACGAAGTATGTCTTTGGGCTACACCTTC	CASSFRPIQRSMSLGYTF	NA	NA	TRBV5-1	TRBJ1-2
TGTGCCAGCAGCCCTACTAGCGTCCCCAGCACAGATACGCAGTATTTT	CASSPTSVPSTDTQYF	NA	TRBD2	TRBV7-3	TRBJ2-3
TGTGCCAGCACCATGACAGAGAACACTGAAGCTTTCTTT	CASTMTENTEAFF	NA	NA	TRBV2	TRBJ1-1
TGTGCCAGCAGTCTCTGGGGGGAAAAACTGTTTTTT	CASSLWGEKLFF	NA	NA	TRBV7-8	TRBJ1-4
TGTGCCAGCAGCCGGGACAGCTACTATGGCTACACCTTC	CASSRDSYYGYTF	few	TRBD1	TRBV13	TRBJ1-2
TGTGCCAGCAGCCAATCCGCGGGAGGCAAGACCCAGTACTTC	CASSQSAGGKTQYF	NA	TRBD2	TRBV14	TRBJ2-5
TGTGCCAGCAGTGAAGGGGGCCGGCTAAATGAAAAACTGTTTTTT	CASSEGGRLNEKLFF	NA	NA	TRBV2	TRBJ1-4
TGTGCCATCAGTGAGGCAGGGTATGGCTACACCTTC	CAISEAGYGYTF	NA	NA	TRBV10-3	TRBJ1-2
TGTGCCAGCATGCTACTCCCGGGACAAACCCAACTGTTTTTT	CASMLLPGQTQLFF	NA	NA	TRBV5-5	TRBJ1-4
TGCGCCAGCAGCCCACGACAGGGGCATAGTGGCTACACCTTC	CASSPRQGHSGYTF	NA	TRBD1	TRBV5-1	TRBJ1-2
TGTGCCATACAGGGAGAGATTCCGGAAAAACTGTTTTTT	CAIQGEIPEKLFF	NA	NA	TRBV28	TRBJ1-4
TGCAGCGTTGAACAATCTAGCGGAGGCTACCAAGGGACCCAGTACTTC	CSVEQSSGGYQGTQYF	NA	TRBD2	TRBV29-1	TRBJ2-5
TGTGCCAGCAACCCTGGGGGGAACCAAGAGACCCAGTACTTC	CASNPGGNQETQYF	NA	NA	TRBV7-6	TRBJ2-5
TGTGCCAGCAGTAAATTTGGGACAGTACGCAACTATGGCTACACCTTC	CASSKFGTVRNYGYTF	NA	TRBD1	TRBV28	TRBJ1-2
TGTGCCTGGAGTGGAGGGCGGCTAGCGAACGAGCAGTACTTC	CAWSGGRLANEQYF	NA	NA	TRBV30	TRBJ2-7
TGTGCCAGCAGCATACGAAGCGGCACAGATACGCAGTATTTT	CASSIRSGTDTQYF	NA	NA	TRBV11-3	TRBJ2-3
TGCAGCGCAACAGGGGGCCCCGGGGAAAAACTGTTTTTT	CSATGGPGEKLFF	NA	TRBD1	TRBV29-1	TRBJ1-4
TGTGCCAGCAGCCTCCTAGCGGGAGGAAGGGAGACCCAGTACTTC	CASSLLAGGRETQYF	NA	TRBD2	TRBV6-1	TRBJ2-5
TGTGCCTGGAGTGCCACGTCTAACTATGGCTACACCTTC	CAWSATSNYGYTF	NA	NA	TRBV30	TRBJ1-2
TGTGCCAGCAGTCTCAGACAGGGTGGTAGGGATGAGCAGTTCTTC	CASSLRQGGRDEQFF	few	TRBD1	TRBV28	TRBJ2-1
TGCAGCGCCAGAGCGGGAGGCCGGTCCTACGAGCAGTACTTC	CSARAGGRSYEQYF	NA	TRBD2	TRBV29-1	TRBJ2-7
TGTGCCAGCAGCCCCGGGACTAGCAGACAAGAGACCCAGTACTTC	CASSPGTSRQETQYF	NA	TRBD2	TRBV7-9	TRBJ2-5
TGTGCCAGCAGCGCGGCGCGGGGGGAGGTCGGCGAGCAGTACTTC	CASSAARGEVGEQYF	NA	TRBD2	TRBV6-6	TRBJ2-7
TGTGCCAGCAGCTTAAACGGGGGCGGTGAGCAGTTCTTC	CASSLNGGGEQFF	few	NA	TRBV7-3	TRBJ2-1
TGTGCCAGTAGTCCTCGGGGAGGGACGTTATTCCCCTACGAGCAGTACTTC	CASSPRGGTLFPYEQYF	once	TRBD2	TRBV19	TRBJ2-7
TGTGCCAGCAGCAAGGGACAGGGTGGGGCCAACGTCCTGACTTTC	CASSKGQGGANVLTF	once	TRBD1	TRBV9	TRBJ2-6
TGCGCCAGCAGCCAGGGAGCGGGAGTCCCAGATACGCAGTATTTT	CASSQGAGVPDTQYF	few	TRBD2	TRBV4-3	TRBJ2-3
TGTGCCTGGAGTGTACTCCCAGGGTACAATGAGCAGTTCTTC	CAWSVLPGYNEQFF	few	NA	TRBV30	TRBJ2-1
TGCGCCAGCAGCAAAGGGACAGGGATTGGCACTGAAGCTTTCTTT	CASSKGTGIGTEAFF	NA	TRBD1	TRBV5-1	TRBJ1-1
TGTGCCAGCAGAATAGGCGGAAACACTGAAGCTTTCTTT	CASRIGGNTEAFF	NA	NA	TRBV7-2	TRBJ1-1
TGTGCCAGCAGACCCGCGGGGGCTGGCTATGGCTACACCTTC	CASRPAGAGYGYTF	NA	NA	TRBV28	TRBJ1-2
TGCGCCAGCAGCCAGGGCAGGGGCGTTCGTGAGACCCAGTACTTC	CASSQGRGVRETQYF	few	NA	TRBV4-1	TRBJ2-5